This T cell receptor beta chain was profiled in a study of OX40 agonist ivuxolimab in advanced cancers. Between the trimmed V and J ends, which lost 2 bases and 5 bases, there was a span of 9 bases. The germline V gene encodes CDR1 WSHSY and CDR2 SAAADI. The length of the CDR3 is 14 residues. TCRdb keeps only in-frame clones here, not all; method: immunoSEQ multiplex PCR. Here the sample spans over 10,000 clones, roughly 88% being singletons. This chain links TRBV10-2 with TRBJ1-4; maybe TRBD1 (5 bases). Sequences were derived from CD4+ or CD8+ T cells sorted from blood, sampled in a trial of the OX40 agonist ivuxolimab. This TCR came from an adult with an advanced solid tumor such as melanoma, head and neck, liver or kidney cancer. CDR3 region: CASSEGGRNEKLFF. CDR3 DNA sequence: TGCGCCAGCAGTGAGGGGGGGAGAAATGAAAAACTGTTTTTT.